This T cell receptor beta chain was captured in a study of blood T cells in healthy people across ages. Study results and caveats: The unsorted PBMCs prevented any conclusive comparison of naive versus antigen-experienced cells. Roughly linear age-related decline in beta diversity appeared, significant by age 40. Percentage of naive T cells showed a strong correlation with TCR beta diversity.

Alongside a J-beta primer mix, a sample-barcoded 5' primer served in a second PCR lasting about 7 to 12 cycles. TCRdb recomputed calls from the 5' RACE reads with MiXCR, one row per CDR3 protein. The sample records some 800,000 distinct CDR3 sequences, around two fifths being singletons. A note on this clonotype: Antigen specificity is unknown.

This CDR3 region has 15 residues. V shed 4 bases, J shed 3 bases, and the junction held 7 bases outside the gene matches. CDR1 is MNHNY and CDR2 is SVGAGI in the germline V gene (reference sequence). The donors, aged roughly 6 to 100, were healthy Caucasians from Russia. The rearrangement links TRBV6-6 to TRBJ1-2, with 8 bases that match TRBD1. The sample comprised blood. The sequence derives from a man aged 55 to 70 in good health. CDR3 coding DNA: TGTGCCAGCAGTTCACCGGGACAGGCGGACTATGGCTACACCTTC. This encodes CASSSPGQADYGYTF.